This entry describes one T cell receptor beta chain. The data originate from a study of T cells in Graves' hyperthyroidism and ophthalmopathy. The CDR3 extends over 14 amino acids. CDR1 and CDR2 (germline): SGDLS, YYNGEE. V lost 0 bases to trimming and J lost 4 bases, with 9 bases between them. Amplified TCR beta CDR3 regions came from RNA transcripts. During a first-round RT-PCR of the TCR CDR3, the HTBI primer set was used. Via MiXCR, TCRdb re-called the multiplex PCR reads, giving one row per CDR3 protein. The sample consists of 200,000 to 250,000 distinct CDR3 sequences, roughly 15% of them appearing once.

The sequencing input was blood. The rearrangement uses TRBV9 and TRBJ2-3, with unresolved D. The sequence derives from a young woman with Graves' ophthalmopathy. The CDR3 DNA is TGTGCCAGCAGCGTAGGTGACCTTCCAGATACGCAGTATTTT. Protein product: CASSVGDLPDTQYF.